This T cell receptor beta chain was identified in a study of blood T cell repertoires in COVID-19. The CDR3 consists of 20 residues. With V trimmed by 2 bases and J by 6 bases, 20 bases remained unmatched. Germline-derived CDR1 and CDR2 are MNHEY and SMNVEV (reference sequence). Profiled with immunoSEQ multiplex PCR; TCRdb holds only in-frame clones, not every one. The sample gives 85,000 to 110,000 clones, around 90% of which show up once; around 3.2% is in the top ten. Sequencing was carried out using peripheral blood. The source is a human donor in a cohort sampled during active COVID-19. V usage is TRBV27 and J usage is TRBJ2-2, with TRBD1 matching over 8 bases. The CDR3 bases are TGTGCCAGCAGTTTACTGATAGGGAGAACGGACAGGGAAAGGGCCGGGGAGCTGTTTTTT. It encodes CASSLLIGRTDRERAGELFF.